This TCR beta chain was found in a study of shared clonotypes between healthy human individuals. For the study at large: Three plates were used per donor for CD4 naive, three for CD4 memory, two for CD8 naive and one for CD8 memory.

Method: immunoSEQ multiplex PCR; TCRdb's copy keeps in-frame clones and lacks some. The table includes approximately 700,000 clones, roughly 72% detected once. CD4+ cells yielded CD45RA+ naive and CD45RA-negative memory subsets. The table lists this clone with a count of one. Its antigen is undetermined. Study-wide results and limits: Naive subsets usually exceeded memory subsets in estimated richness.

V shed 2 bases and J 5 bases; nucleotides not matched to a gene: 6. The germline V gene encodes CDR1 MDHEN and CDR2 SYDVKM. This CDR3 has 16 amino acids. The specimen sequenced was memory CD4+ T cells sorted from blood. Subset in this sample: CD45RA-negative fraction. V and J are TRBV28 and TRBJ2-1; 10 nucleotides match TRBD2. The origin of this receptor is a woman aged 25 to 39 in good health. The CDR3 sequence: CASSLPTSGKHNEQFF. CDR3 nucleotide sequence: TGTGCCAGCAGTTTACCAACTAGCGGGAAGCACAATGAGCAGTTCTTC.